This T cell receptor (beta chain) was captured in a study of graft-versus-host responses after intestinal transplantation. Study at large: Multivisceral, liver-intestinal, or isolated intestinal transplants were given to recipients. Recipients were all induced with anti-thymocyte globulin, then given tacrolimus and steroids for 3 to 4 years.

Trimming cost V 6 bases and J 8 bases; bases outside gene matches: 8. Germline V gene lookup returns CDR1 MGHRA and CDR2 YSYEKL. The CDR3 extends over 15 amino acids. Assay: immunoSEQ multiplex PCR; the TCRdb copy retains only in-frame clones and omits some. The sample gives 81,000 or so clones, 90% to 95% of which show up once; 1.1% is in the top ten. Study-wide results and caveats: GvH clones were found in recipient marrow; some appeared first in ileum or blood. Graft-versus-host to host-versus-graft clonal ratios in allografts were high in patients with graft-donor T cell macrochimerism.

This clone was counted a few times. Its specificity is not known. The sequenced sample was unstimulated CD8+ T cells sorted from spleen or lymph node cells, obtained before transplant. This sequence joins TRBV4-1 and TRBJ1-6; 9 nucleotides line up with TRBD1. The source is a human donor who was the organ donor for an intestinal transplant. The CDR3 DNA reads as TGCGCCAGCAGTGGTGTGGGGACAGGGTATTCACCCCTCCACTTT. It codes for CASSGVGTGYSPLHF.